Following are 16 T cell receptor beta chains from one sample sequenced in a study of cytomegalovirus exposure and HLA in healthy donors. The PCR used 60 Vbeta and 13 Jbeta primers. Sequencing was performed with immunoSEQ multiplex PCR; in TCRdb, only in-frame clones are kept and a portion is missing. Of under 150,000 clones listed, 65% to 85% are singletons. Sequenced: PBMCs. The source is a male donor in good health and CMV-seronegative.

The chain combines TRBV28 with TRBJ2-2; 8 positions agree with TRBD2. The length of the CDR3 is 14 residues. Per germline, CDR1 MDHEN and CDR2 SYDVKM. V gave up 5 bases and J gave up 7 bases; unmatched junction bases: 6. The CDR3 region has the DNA TGTGCCAGCAGTCTGCTCCGGGGGGGCGGGGAGCTGTTTTTT. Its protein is CASSLLRGGGELFF. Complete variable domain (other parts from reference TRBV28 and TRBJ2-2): DVKVTQSSRYLVKRTGEKVFLECVQDMDHENMFWYRQDPGLGLRLIYFSYDVKMKEKGDIPEGYSVSREKKERFSLILESASTNQTSMYLCASSLLRGGGELFFGEGSRLTVL.

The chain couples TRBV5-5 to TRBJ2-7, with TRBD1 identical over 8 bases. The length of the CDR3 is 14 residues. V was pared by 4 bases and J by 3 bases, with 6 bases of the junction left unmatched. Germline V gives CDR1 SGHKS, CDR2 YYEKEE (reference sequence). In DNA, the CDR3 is TGTGCCAGCAGCATCACAGGGGGAGGCTACGAGCAGTACTTC. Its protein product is CASSITGGGYEQYF.

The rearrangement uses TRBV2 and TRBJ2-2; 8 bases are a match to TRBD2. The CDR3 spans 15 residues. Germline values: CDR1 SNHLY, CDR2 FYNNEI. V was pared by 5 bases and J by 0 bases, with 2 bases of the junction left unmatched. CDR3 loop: CASSRGLANTGELFF. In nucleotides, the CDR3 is TGTGCCAGCAGTCGGGGACTAGCGAACACCGGGGAGCTGTTTTTT. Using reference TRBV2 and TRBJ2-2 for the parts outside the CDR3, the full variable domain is EPEVTQTPSHQVTQMGQEVILRCVPISNHLYFYWYRQILGQKVEFLVSFYNNEISEKSEIFDDQFSVERPDGSNFTLKIRSTKLEDSAMYFCASSRGLANTGELFFGEGSRLTVL.

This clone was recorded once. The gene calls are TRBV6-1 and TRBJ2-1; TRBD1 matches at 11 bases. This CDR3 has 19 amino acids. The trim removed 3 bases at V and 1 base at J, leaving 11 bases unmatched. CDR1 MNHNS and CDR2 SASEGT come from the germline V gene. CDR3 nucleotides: TGTGCCAGCAGTGAGTGGACAGGGGGCGTCTGGGTTTCCTACAATGAGCAGTTCTTC. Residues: CASSEWTGGVWVSYNEQFF.

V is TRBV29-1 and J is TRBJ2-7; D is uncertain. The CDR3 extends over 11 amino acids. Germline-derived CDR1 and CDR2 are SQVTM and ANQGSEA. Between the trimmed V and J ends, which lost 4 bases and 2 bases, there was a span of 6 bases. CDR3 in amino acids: CSVVGAYEQYF. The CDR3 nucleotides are TGCAGCGTTGTAGGAGCCTACGAGCAGTACTTC.

DNA of the CDR3: TGTGCCATCAGTGCACGGGACGGACAGGCGGACACTGAAGCTTTCTTT. Translation: CAISARDGQADTEAFF. This chain uses TRBV10-3 with TRBJ1-1, with 7 bases matching TRBD1. Unmatched junction bases numbered 11, after V lost 4 bases and J lost 3 bases. The germline gives CDR1 ENHRY, CDR2 SYGVKD. The CDR3 has 16 residues.

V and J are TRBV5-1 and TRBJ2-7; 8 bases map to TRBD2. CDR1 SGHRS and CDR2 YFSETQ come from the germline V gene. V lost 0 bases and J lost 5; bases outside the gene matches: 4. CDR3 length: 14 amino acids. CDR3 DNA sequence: TGCGCCAGCAGCTTGGCGGGACTAGGTGACGAGCAGTACTTC. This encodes CASSLAGLGDEQYF.

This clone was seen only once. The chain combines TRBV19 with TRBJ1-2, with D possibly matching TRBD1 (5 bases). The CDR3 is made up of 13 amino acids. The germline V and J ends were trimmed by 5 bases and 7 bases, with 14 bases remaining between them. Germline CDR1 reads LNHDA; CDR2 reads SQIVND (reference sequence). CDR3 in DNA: TGTGCCAGTAGTGCCAGGGTAGAAATTGGCTACACCTTC. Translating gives CASSARVEIGYTF.

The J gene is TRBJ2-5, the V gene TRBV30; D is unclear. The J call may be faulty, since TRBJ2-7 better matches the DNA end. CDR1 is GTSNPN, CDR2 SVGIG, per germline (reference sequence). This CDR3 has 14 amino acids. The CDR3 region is CAWRNYIGATEQYF. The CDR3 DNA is TGTGCCTGGAGAAACTACATTGGAGCGACCGAGCAGTACTTC.

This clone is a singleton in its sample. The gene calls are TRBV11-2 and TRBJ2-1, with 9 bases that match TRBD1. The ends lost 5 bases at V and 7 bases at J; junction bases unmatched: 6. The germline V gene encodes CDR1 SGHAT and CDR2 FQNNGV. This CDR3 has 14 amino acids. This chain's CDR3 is CASSPRTGANEQFF. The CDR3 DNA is TGTGCCAGCAGCCCCCGGACAGGGGCAAATGAGCAGTTCTTC. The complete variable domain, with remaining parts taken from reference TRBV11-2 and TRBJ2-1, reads EAGVAQSPRYKIIEKRQSVAFWCNPISGHATLYWYQQILGQGPKLLIQFQNNGVVDDSQLPKDRFSAERLKGVDSTLKIQPAKLEDSAVYLCASSPRTGANEQFFGPGTRLTVL.

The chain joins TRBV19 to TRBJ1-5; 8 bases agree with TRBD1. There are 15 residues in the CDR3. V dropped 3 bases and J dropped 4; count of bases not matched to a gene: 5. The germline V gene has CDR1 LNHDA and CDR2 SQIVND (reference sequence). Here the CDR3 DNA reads TGTGCCAGTAGTATGGCGGACAGGGTAAATCAGCCCCAGCATTTT. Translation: CASSMADRVNQPQHF.

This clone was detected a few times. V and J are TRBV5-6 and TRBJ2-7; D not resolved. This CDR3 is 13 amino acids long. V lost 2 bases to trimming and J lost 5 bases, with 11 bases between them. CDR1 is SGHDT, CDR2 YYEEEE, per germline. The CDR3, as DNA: TGTGCCAGCAGCTTTATAGGAGCCAACGAGCAGTACTTC. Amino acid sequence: CASSFIGANEQYF.

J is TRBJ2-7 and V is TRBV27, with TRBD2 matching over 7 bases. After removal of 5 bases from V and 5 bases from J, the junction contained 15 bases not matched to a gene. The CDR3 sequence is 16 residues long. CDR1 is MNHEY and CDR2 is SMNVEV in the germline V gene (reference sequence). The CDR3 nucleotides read TGTGCCAGCAGTCCCTCGGGGGGAGTGATTGTCAACGAGCAGTACTTC. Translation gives CASSPSGGVIVNEQYF.

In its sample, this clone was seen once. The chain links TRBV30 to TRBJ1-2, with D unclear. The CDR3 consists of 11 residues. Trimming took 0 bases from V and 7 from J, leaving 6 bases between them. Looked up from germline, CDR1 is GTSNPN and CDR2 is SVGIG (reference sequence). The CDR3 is CAWSVEFGYTF. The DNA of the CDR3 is TGTGCCTGGAGTGTGGAGTTTGGCTACACCTTC.

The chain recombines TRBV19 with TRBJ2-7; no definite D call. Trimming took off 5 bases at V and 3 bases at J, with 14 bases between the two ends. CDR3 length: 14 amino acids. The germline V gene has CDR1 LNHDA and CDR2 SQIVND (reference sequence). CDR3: CASSFTSFSYEQYF. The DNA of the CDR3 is TGTGCCAGTAGTTTTACCTCTTTTAGCTACGAGCAGTACTTC.

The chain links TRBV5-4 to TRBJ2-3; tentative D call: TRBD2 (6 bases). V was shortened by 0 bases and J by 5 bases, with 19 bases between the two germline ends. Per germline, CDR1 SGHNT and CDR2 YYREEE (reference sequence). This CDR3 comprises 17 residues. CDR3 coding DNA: TGTGCCAGCAGCTTGGAACCGGGAGCGGAATCGGTAGATACGCAGTATTTT. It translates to CASSLEPGAESVDTQYF.